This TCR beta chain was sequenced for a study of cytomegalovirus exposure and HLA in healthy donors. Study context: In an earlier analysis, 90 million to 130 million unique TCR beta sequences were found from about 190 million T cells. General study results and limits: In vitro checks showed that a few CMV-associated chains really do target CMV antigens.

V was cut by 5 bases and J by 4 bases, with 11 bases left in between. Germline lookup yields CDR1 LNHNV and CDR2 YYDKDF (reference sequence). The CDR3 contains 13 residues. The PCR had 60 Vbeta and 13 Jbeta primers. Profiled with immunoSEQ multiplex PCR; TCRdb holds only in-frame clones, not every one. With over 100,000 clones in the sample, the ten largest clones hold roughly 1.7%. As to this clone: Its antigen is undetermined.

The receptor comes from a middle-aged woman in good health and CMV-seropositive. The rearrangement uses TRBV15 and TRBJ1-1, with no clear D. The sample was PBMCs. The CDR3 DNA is TGTGCCACCAGCTGGAGGTGGGGCACTGAAGCTTTCTTT. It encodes CATSWRWGTEAFF.